This TCR beta chain was recorded in a study of CD8 T cells in Susac syndrome. Random hexamers were used to reverse transcribe the RNA input (about 0.5 to 1 ug). Using its own MiXCR run on the immunoSEQ multiplex PCR reads, TCRdb lists one record per CDR3 protein. This table has approximately 200,000 distinct CDR3 sequences, about 94% appearing once. Germline V gene lookup returns CDR1 GTSNPN and CDR2 SVGIG (reference sequence). V was clipped by 2 bases and J by 9 bases, with 10 bases between them. The CDR3 contains 11 residues. CD8+ and CD4+ T cells circulating in blood were sequenced for TCR beta. Bulk CD8+ and CD4+ cells came from magnetic negative isolation; CD8+ TEMRA by FACS. Study-level results: The authors acknowledged that their TCR sequencing and HLA analysis involved a relatively small number of individuals.

As concerns this clonotype: Its antigen is undetermined.

This TCR was sampled from a human donor with multiple sclerosis. This chain uses TRBV30 with TRBJ1-1; no firm D call. The sequenced material came from CD4+ T cells from PBMCs. CDR3 amino acids: CAWSRTPQAFF. The CDR3 DNA reads as TGTGCCTGGAGTAGAACACCCCAAGCTTTCTTT. Together with reference TRBV30 and TRBJ1-1, the CDR3 gives the full variable domain: SQTIHQWPATLVQPVGSPLSLECTVEGTSNPNLYWYRQAAGRGLQLLFYSVGIGQISSEVPQNLSASRPQDRQFILSSKKLLLSDSGFYLCAWSRTPQAFFGQGTRLTVV.